This TCR beta chain was recovered during a study of blood T cell repertoires in COVID-19. Background on the study: Researchers got acute and convalescent COVID-19 samples from the United States, Italy and Spain.

Germline CDR1 is LNHDA and CDR2 is SQIVND (reference sequence). Trimming took off 2 bases at V and 1 base at J, with 15 bases between the two ends. The CDR3 extends over 16 amino acids. Assay: immunoSEQ multiplex PCR; the TCRdb copy retains only in-frame clones and omits some. This sample has roughly 320,000 clones, with 85% found just once. The chain employs TRBV19 and TRBJ2-7, with a tentative D call TRBD2 (5 bases). The sequenced sample consisted of peripheral blood. This sequence originates from a human donor in a cohort sampled during active COVID-19. CDR3 region: CASSISSSGWSYEQYF. The CDR3 bases are TGTGCCAGTAGTATAAGTTCGTCGGGGTGGTCCTACGAGCAGTACTTC.